This section outlines one TCR beta chain sequence together with its context. The antigen is undetermined. The data were taken from a study of cytomegalovirus exposure and HLA in healthy donors. Study-wide findings and caveats: By a later analysis, the bulk of CMV-associated TCR beta chains appeared HLA-restricted. Reports indicate that TCR beta sequences accurately predicted the HLA-A and HLA-B alleles of most subjects.

V gave up 7 bases and J gave up 4 bases; unmatched junction bases: 4. The V gene's germline CDR1 is SGHRS and CDR2 YFSETQ. The CDR3 is 13 residues long. Researchers ran the PCR with 60 Vbeta and 13 Jbeta primers. Per the authors' pipeline: A later analysis counted 80 million or so unique TCR beta chains, some 11 million shared. TCRdb's copy holds only in-frame clones and misses some; the assay was immunoSEQ multiplex PCR. V, J and clone size derive from that table, while D and trimming were established from the DNA sequence. The data show around 29,000 clones, with about three fifths seen just once and around two fifths held by the top ten.

This clonotype was sampled from a male donor in good health and CMV-seropositive. This chain links TRBV5-1 with TRBJ1-1; 10 nucleotides agree with TRBD1. Sequenced input: PBMCs. The CDR3 reads CASGGQGGTEAFF. The DNA for the CDR3 is TGCGCCAGCGGAGGACAGGGGGGCACTGAAGCTTTCTTT.